Below, 18 T cell receptor beta chains from the same sample are listed, as sequenced in a study of human T cells and chemical hapten exposure. TCRdb analysed the RACE reads with MiXCR anew, one entry per CDR3 protein. Of about 92,000 distinct CDR3 sequences detected, about a tenth appear once; the ten largest clones hold 1% to 1.2%. Time point described: patch test 3, about 24 weeks after DPC sensitization. Treatment denoted: therapeutic diphenylcyclopropenone sensitization with weekly scalp DPC. The material sequenced was whole blood, taken in connection with sensitization to the hapten diphenylcyclopropenone (DPC). The receptors were gathered from a woman in her 30s with alopecia areata. Some clones in this sample may be carry-over from other donors' samples.

This clonotype was seen many times. V and J are TRBV18 and TRBJ1-5, with unresolved D. V was cut by 4 bases and J by 3 bases, with 13 bases left in between. The CDR3 length is 15 residues. Germline V gene data show CDR1 as KGHSH and CDR2 as LQKENI. The CDR3 DNA is TGTGCCAGCTCACTGCAACCAGGCGACAATCAGCCCCAGCATTTT. Protein: CASSLQPGDNQPQHF.

This clonotype was counted only a few times. The chain combines TRBV12-3 or TRBV12-4 with TRBJ1-5; a weak D match, TRBD1 (5 bases). The length of the CDR3 is 13 residues. Trimming pared 3 bases from V and 7 bases from J, leaving 10 bases between. The CDR3 loop reads CASSFGGKQPQHF. The CDR3, as DNA: TGTGCCAGCAGTTTTGGGGGGAAACAGCCCCAGCATTTT.

The table lists this clonotype with a few counts. The chain combines TRBV27 with TRBJ2-5; D uncertain. The germline V gene has CDR1 MNHEY and CDR2 SMNVEV (reference sequence). With 4 bases removed from V and 1 base from J, the gap between germline ends came to 10 bases. This CDR3 region has 14 residues. The chain's CDR3 is CASSSRIGQETQYF. Here the CDR3 DNA reads TGTGCCAGCAGTTCTCGGATCGGCCAAGAGACCCAGTACTTC.

This chain connects TRBV29-1 to TRBJ2-1; TRBD1 aligns across 7 bases. The CDR3 is made up of 15 amino acids. Germline V gives CDR1 SQVTM, CDR2 ANQGSEA. V dropped 3 bases and J dropped 4; count of bases not matched to a gene: 9. The CDR3 region is CSVESTGALYNEQFF. CDR3 nucleotide sequence: TGCAGCGTTGAGAGCACAGGGGCCCTATACAATGAGCAGTTCTTC.

V is TRBV10-3 and J is TRBJ2-3, with TRBD2 identical over 9 bases. V shed 6 bases, J shed 2 bases, and the junction held 6 bases outside the gene matches. The germline CDR1 and CDR2 sequences are ENHRY and SYGVKD. This CDR3 is 15 amino acids long. The CDR3 spells CAISDSGGLTDTQYF. CDR3 in DNA: TGTGCCATCAGCGATAGCGGGGGCCTCACAGATACGCAGTATTTT.

This clonotype was counted many times. The chain recombines TRBV4-3 with TRBJ2-3, with 13 bases matching TRBD2. This CDR3 has 15 amino acids. CDR1 and CDR2 (germline): LGHNA, YSLEER. J was trimmed by 3 bases and V by 8 bases; bases with no gene match: 5. Written as DNA, the CDR3 is TGCGCCAGCGGAAGACTAGCGGGAGGTACAGATACGCAGTATTTT. It translates to CASGRLAGGTDTQYF.

This chain links TRBV27 with TRBJ2-3; possibly TRBD1 or TRBD2 for D (6 bases each). V lost 6 bases to trimming and J lost 8 bases, with 15 bases between them. CDR3 length: 13 residues. Looked up from germline, CDR1 is MNHEY and CDR2 is SMNVEV (reference sequence). CDR3 DNA: TGTGCCAGCAGCTTTCCGGGGGCCTCTACGCAGTATTTT. It encodes CASSFPGASTQYF.

This clonotype was recorded a few times. The gene calls are TRBV19 and TRBJ2-6; weak D call: TRBD2 (6 bases). Trimming cost V 8 bases and J 4 bases, with 15 bases left between them. CDR3 length: 15 amino acids. CDR1 and CDR2 (germline): LNHDA, SQIVND (reference sequence). CDR3 sequence (DNA): TGTGCCAGTGGAACGGGGGACGCCGGGGCCAACGTCCTGACTTTC. Amino acids: CASGTGDAGANVLTF.

This clonotype was counted ten times or more. The rearrangement uses TRBV6-1 and TRBJ1-5, with 8 bases that match TRBD1. Germline CDR1 MNHNS, CDR2 SASEGT. Trimming took 6 bases from V and 6 from J; bases not matched to a gene: 10. CDR3 size: 15 residues. As DNA, the CDR3 is TGTGCCAGCAGGGACCTTACAGGGGGTGGTCAGCCCCAGCATTTT. It specifies CASRDLTGGGQPQHF.

The chain carries TRBV24-1 and TRBJ1-2, with TRBD1 matching over 7 bases. J gave up 4 bases and V 3 bases, and 4 bases lay outside the gene matches. The CDR3 has 14 residues. CDR1 and CDR2 (germline): KGHDR, SFDVKD. The CDR3 region is CATSDRDSLYGYTF. CDR3 sequence (DNA): TGTGCCACCAGTGATCGGGACAGTCTCTATGGCTACACCTTC.

In its sample, this clonotype was seen many times. The chain carries TRBV20-1 and TRBJ2-7; TRBD2 agrees at 8 bases. The germline CDR1 and CDR2 sequences are DFQATT and SNEGSKA (reference sequence). The V and J ends lost 6 bases and 12 bases, in that order; junction bases with no gene match: 16. The CDR3 runs to 13 residues. The CDR3 DNA reads TGCAGTGCCCCTCAGTCGGGGAGCGGGAGATGGTACTTC. Protein product: CSAPQSGSGRWYF.

This clonotype appeared many times. This chain connects TRBV7-9 to TRBJ2-7; TRBD1 agrees at 8 bases. Trimming cost V 1 base and J 3 bases; bases outside gene matches: 8. The CDR3 has 16 amino acids. Germline V CDR1 and CDR2: SEHNR, FQNEAQ (reference sequence). This chain's CDR3 is CASSLVLGDRHYEQYF. CDR3 DNA: TGTGCCAGCAGCTTAGTGTTAGGGGACAGGCACTACGAGCAGTACTTC. The whole variable domain, remainder taken from reference TRBV7-9 and TRBJ2-7, is DTGVSQNPRHKITKRGQNVTFRCDPISEHNRLYWYRQTLGQGPEFLTYFQNEAQLEKSRLLSDRFSAERPKGSFSTLEIQRTEQGDSAMYLCASSLVLGDRHYEQYFGPGTRLTVT.

The CDR3 sequence: CASNTGVTNTGELFF. CDR3 DNA sequence: TGCGCCAGCAATACAGGGGTGACGAACACCGGGGAGCTGTTTTTT. The rearrangement joins TRBV5-1 to TRBJ2-2, with TRBD1 identical over 7 bases. V dropped 6 bases and J dropped 0; count of bases not matched to a gene: 5. This CDR3 comprises 15 residues. The germline V gene encodes CDR1 SGHRS and CDR2 YFSETQ.

The table lists this clonotype with a count of one. The CDR3 DNA reads as TGTGCCAGCAGCGTATCGCTAGCGGGGGAGGACAATGAGCAGTTCTTC. This gives the protein CASSVSLAGEDNEQFF. V usage is TRBV9 and J usage is TRBJ2-1; 10 nucleotides align to TRBD2. The CDR3 extends over 16 amino acids. After removal of 1 base from V and 5 bases from J, the junction contained 6 bases not matched to a gene. CDR1 SGDLS and CDR2 YYNGEE come from the germline V gene.

This clonotype turned up a few times. The chain has TRBV7-2 and TRBJ2-1; TRBD2 is a possible D gene (6 bases). From germline, CDR1 is SGHTA and CDR2 FQGNSA. The CDR3 length is 15 residues. Trimming pared 6 bases from V and 9 bases from J, leaving 21 bases between. Here the CDR3 reads CASSRGGGILGEQFF. The CDR3 DNA reads TGTGCCAGCAGTCGGGGAGGCGGGATCTTAGGTGAGCAGTTCTTC.

This clonotype has at least ten counts. This chain links TRBV11-2 with TRBJ2-3; a possible D gene is TRBD2 (7 bases). V lost 5 bases to trimming and J lost 2 bases, with 20 bases between them. The CDR3 totals 17 residues. Germline-derived CDR1 and CDR2 are SGHAT and FQNNGV. CDR3 amino acids: CASSPRWGGHNTDTQYF. CDR3 sequence (DNA): TGTGCCAGCAGCCCCCGGTGGGGGGGACATAACACAGATACGCAGTATTTT. The full variable domain, with the rest looked up from reference TRBV11-2 and TRBJ2-3, is EAGVAQSPRYKIIEKRQSVAFWCNPISGHATLYWYQQILGQGPKLLIQFQNNGVVDDSQLPKDRFSAERLKGVDSTLKIQPAKLEDSAVYLCASSPRWGGHNTDTQYFGPGTRLTVL.

This clonotype was detected ten times or more. The chain has TRBV7-9 and TRBJ1-1; unclear D gene. Trimming removed 4 bases at V and 1 base at J, with 10 bases between. Germline V CDR1 and CDR2: SEHNR, FQNEAQ (reference sequence). The CDR3 runs to 14 residues. For the CDR3, the DNA is TGTGCCAGCAGCTACACGACGGAGAACACTGAAGCTTTCTTT. Translating gives CASSYTTENTEAFF.

The chain links TRBV28 to TRBJ1-3; possibly TRBD1 for D (6 bases). This CDR3 has 13 amino acids. With 8 bases removed from V and 4 bases from J, the gap between germline ends came to 12 bases. Germline CDR1 and CDR2: MDHEN and SYDVKM. The CDR3 nucleotides are TGTGCCAGCGAGGGGGGGTCAGGAAACACCATATATTTT. Translated, it gives CASEGGSGNTIYF.